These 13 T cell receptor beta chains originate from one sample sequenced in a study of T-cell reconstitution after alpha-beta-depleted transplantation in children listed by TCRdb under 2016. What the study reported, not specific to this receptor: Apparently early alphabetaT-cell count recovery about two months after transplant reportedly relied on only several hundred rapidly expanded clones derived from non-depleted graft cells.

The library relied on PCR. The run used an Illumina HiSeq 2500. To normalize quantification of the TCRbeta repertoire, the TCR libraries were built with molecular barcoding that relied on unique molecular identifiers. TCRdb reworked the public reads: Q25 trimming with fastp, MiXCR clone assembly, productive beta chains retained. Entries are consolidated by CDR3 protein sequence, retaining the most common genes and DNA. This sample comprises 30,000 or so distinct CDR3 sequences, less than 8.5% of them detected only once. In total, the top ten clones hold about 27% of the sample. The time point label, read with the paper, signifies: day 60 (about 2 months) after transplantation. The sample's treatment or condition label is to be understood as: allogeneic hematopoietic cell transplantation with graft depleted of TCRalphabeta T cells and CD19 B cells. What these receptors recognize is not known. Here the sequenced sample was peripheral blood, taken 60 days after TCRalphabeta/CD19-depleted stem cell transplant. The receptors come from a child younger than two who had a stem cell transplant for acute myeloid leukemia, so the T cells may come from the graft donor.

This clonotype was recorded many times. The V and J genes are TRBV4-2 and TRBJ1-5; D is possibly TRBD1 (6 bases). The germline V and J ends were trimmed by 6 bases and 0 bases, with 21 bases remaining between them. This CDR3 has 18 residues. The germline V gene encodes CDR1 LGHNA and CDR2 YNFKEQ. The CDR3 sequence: CASSRGGQLLHSNQPQHF. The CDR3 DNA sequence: TGTGCCAGCAGTCGAGGAGGACAGCTGCTTCATAGCAATCAGCCCCAGCATTTT.

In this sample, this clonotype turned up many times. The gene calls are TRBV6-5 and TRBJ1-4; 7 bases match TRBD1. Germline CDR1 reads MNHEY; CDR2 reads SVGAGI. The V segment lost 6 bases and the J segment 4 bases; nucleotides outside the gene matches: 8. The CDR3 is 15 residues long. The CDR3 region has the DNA TGTGCCAGCAGGCCTAGACAGGGACTTAATGAAAAACTGTTTTTT. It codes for CASRPRQGLNEKLFF.

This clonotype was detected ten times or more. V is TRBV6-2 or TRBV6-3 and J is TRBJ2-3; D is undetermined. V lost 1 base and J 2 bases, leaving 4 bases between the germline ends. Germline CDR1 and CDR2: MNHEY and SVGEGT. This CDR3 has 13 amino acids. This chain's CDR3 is CASSYWYTDTQYF. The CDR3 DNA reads TGTGCCAGCAGTTACTGGTACACAGATACGCAGTATTTT.

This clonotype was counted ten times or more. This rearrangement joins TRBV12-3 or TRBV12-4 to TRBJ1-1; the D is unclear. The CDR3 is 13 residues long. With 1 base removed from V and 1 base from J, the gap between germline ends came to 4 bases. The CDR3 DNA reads TGTGCCAGCAGTTTAGGGGCGAACACTGAAGCTTTCTTT. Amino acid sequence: CASSLGANTEAFF.

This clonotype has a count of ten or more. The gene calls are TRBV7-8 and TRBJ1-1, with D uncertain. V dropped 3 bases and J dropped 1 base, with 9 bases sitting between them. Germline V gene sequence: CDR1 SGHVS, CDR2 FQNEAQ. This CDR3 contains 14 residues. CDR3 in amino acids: CASSFGRGNTEAFF. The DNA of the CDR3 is TGTGCCAGCAGCTTCGGACGGGGGAACACTGAAGCTTTCTTT. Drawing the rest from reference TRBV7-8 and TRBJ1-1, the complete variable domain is GAGVSQSPRYKVAKRGQDVALRCDPISGHVSLFWYQQALGQGPEFLTYFQNEAQLDKSGLPSDRFFAERPEGSVSTLKIQRTQQEDSAVYLCASSFGRGNTEAFFGQGTRLTVV.

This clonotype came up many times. The DNA for the CDR3 is TGTGCCAGCAGCCAAGATCTAGGGGTCGAGCAGTACTTC. As protein: CASSQDLGVEQYF. The V call is TRBV4-2, the J call TRBJ2-7; the D gene is possibly TRBD1 (5 bases). This CDR3 contains 13 residues. The germline V gene encodes CDR1 LGHNA and CDR2 YNFKEQ. V shed 0 bases and J shed 6 bases, with 9 bases lying between them.

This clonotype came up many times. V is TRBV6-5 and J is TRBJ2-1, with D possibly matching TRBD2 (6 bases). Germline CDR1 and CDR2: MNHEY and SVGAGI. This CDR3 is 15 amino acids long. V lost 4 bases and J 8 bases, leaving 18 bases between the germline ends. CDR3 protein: CASSSAGLLLDEQFF. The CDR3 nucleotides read TGTGCCAGCAGTTCCGCGGGACTTCTCCTCGATGAGCAGTTCTTC.

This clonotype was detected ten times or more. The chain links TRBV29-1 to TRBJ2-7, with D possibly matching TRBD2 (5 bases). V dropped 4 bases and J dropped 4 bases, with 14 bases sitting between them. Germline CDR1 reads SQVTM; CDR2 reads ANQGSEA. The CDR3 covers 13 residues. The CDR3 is CSVGSRDWYEQYF. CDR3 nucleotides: TGCAGCGTTGGGAGCCGGGATTGGTACGAGCAGTACTTC.

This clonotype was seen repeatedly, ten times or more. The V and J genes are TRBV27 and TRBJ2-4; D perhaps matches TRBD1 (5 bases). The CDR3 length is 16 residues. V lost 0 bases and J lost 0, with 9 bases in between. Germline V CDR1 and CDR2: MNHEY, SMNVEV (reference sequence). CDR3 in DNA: TGTGCCAGCAGTTTATCGGCAGGGCGAGCCAAAAACATTCAGTACTTC. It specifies CASSLSAGRAKNIQYF.

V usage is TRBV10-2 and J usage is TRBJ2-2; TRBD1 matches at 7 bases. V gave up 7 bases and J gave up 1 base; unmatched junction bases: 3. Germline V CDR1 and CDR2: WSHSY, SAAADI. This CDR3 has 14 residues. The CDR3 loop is CASTRQGNTGELFF. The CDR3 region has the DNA TGCGCCAGCACACGACAGGGGAACACCGGGGAGCTGTTTTTT.

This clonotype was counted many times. The CDR3 spells CASSLTSGETQYF. CDR3 bases: TGTGCCAGCAGCTTGACTAGTGGAGAGACCCAGTACTTC. The genes are TRBV7-3 and TRBJ2-5, with D possibly being TRBD2 (6 bases). Trimming cost V 3 bases and J 4 bases, with 9 bases left between them. CDR3 size: 13 residues. Germline assignment: CDR1 SGHTA and CDR2 FQGTGA.

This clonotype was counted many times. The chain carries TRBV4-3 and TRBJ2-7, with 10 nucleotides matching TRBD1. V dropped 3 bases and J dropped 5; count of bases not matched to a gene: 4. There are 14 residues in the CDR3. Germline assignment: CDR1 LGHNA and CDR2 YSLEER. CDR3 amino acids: CASSQDRGRDEQYF. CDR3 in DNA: TGCGCCAGCAGCCAGGACAGGGGGAGAGACGAGCAGTACTTC.

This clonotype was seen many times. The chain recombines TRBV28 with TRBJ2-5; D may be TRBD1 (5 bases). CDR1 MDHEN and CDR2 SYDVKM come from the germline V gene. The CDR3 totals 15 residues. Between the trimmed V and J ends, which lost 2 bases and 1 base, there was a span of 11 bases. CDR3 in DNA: TGTGCCAGCAGTTTAGGGGCCTTGCTCCAAGAGACCCAGTACTTC. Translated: CASSLGALLQETQYF.